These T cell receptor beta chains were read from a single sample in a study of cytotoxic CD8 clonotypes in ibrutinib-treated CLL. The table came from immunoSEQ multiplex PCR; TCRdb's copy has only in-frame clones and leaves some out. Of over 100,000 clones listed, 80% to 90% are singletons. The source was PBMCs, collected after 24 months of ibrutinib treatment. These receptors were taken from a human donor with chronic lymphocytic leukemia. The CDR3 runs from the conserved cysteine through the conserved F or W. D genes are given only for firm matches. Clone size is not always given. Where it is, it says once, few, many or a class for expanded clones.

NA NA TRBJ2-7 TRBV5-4 TGTGCCAGCAGCCCTACAAAAACCTACGAGCAGTACTTC CASSPTKTYEQYF
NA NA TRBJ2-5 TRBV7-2 TGTGCCAGCAGCTTCCGCATAGTGGCAGAGACCCAGTACTTC CASSFRIVAETQYF
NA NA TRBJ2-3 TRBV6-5 TGTGCCAGCAGTTACGCAGACAGAACAGATACGCAGTATTTT CASSYADRTDTQYF
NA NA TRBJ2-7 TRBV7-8 TGTGCCAGCAGCTTAAGGGTCGGATCCTCCTACGAGCAGTACTTC CASSLRVGSSYEQYF
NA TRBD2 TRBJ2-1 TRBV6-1 TGTGCCAGCAATCTCGGGGGGGCGTCCTACAATGAGCAGTTCTTC CASNLGGASYNEQFF
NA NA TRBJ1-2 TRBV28 TGTGCCAGCAGTTTATTGGGCCAGGGTTCACTGGAGAGCTACACCTTC CASSLLGQGSLESYTF
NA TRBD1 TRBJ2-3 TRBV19 TGTGCCAGTAGTAGAAGACAGGGGGGCACAGATACGCAGTATTTT CASSRRQGGTDTQYF
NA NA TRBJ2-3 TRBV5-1 TGCGCCACCAGGGGACTCATCACAGATACGCAGTATTTT CATRGLITDTQYF
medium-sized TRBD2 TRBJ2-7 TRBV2 TGTGCCAGCTCCGGACTAGCGGGTAGGGTTTTCTTGTACGAGCAGTACTTC CASSGLAGRVFLYEQYF
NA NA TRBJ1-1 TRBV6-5 TGTGCCAGCAGTTACTCGACGGGCTGGAGCACTGAAGCTTTCTTT CASSYSTGWSTEAFF
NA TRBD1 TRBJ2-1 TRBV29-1 TGCAGCGTCCCGGGACAGGTATGGAATGAGCAGTTCTTC CSVPGQVWNEQFF
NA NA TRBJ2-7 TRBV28 TGTGCCAGCAGTTTCTTGGGGGCGGCTATCGGCGATATCTACGAGCAGTACTTC CASSFLGAAIGDIYEQYF
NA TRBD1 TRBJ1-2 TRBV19 TGTGCCAGTAGTATGGCAGGGGGCAACTATGGCTACACCTTC CASSMAGGNYGYTF
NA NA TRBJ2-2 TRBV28 TGTGCCAGCAGTTTAGCGACCTCGAACACCGGGGAGCTGTTTTTT CASSLATSNTGELFF
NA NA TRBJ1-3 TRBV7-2 TGTGCCAGCAGCACTACAACTTCTGGAAACACCATATATTTT CASSTTTSGNTIYF
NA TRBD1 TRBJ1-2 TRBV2 TGTGCCAGCAGGGACCCGAGACAGGGGGATGGCTACACCTTC CASRDPRQGDGYTF
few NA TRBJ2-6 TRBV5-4 TGTGCCAGCAGCTTGTACCGAGGACTGAGCTCTGGGGCCAACGTCCTGACTTTC CASSLYRGLSSGANVLTF
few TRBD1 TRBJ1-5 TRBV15 TGTGCCACCAGCAGAGACCGGGACAGGGGGCGATTGGGTCAGCCCCAGCATTTT CATSRDRDRGRLGQPQHF
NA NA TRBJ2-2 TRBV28 TGTGCCAGCAGTTTATCGAGAAACACCGGGGAGCTGTTTTTT CASSLSRNTGELFF
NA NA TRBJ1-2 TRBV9 TGTGCCAGAGTGGCACCCCGAGTGGACGGAAACTATGGCTACACCTTC CARVAPRVDGNYGYTF
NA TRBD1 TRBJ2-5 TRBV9 TGTGCCAGCAGCGTAGTGGGACAGGGGGATCAGTACTTC CASSVVGQGDQYF
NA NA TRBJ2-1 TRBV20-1 TGCAGTGCTAGAGCGGGACTCCTCACGGTCTTC CSARAGLLTVF
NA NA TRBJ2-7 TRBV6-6 TGTGCCAGCAGACGCGGACAGCCTTACGAGCAGTACTTC CASRRGQPYEQYF
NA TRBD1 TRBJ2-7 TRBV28 TGTGCCAGCAGTTTGGGGGGACAGGGGTTAGTCGAGCAGTACTTC CASSLGGQGLVEQYF
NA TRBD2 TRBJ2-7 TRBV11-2 TGTGCCAGCAGCGCAGGGACTAGCGGGACCTATGGGTTGTCCTACGAGCAGTACTTC CASSAGTSGTYGLSYEQYF
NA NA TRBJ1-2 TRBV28 TGTGCCAGCAGCCCGGGTCGGAACTATGGCTACACCTTC CASSPGRNYGYTF
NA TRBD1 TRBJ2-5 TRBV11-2 TGTGCCAGCAGCTCATTAGGGGGCTCAGAGACCCAGTACTTC CASSSLGGSETQYF
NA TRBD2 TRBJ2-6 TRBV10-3 TGTGCCATCAGTTTCCCTCCCGGGAGGGCCTCTGGGGCCAACGTCCTGACTTTC CAISFPPGRASGANVLTF
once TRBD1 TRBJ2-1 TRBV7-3 TGTGCCAGCAGCCGTGGGGGACAGGGCGTGGATGAGCAGTTCTTC CASSRGGQGVDEQFF
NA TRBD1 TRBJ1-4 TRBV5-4 TGTGCCAGCAGCTTGGAGGGGGCCCTCAATGAAAAACTGTTTTTT CASSLEGALNEKLFF
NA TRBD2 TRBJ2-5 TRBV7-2 TGTGCCAGCAGCTTCCCCGGACTAGCTCGGGGTGAGACCCAGTACTTC CASSFPGLARGETQYF
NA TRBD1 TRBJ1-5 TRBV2 TGTGCCAGCAGTCCACAGGGGGTCGGCAATCAGCCCCAGCATTTT CASSPQGVGNQPQHF
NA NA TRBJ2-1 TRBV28 TGTGCCAGCAGTCCAGGGGGGTCCTACAATGAGCAGTTCTTC CASSPGGSYNEQFF
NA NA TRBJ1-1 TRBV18 TGTGCCAGCTCACCACCAAGCACAAAGACGAACACTGAAGCTTTCTTT CASSPPSTKTNTEAFF
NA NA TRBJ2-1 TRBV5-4 TGTGCCAGCAGCTTGGAGAGGTTTTACAACAATGAGCAGTTCTTC CASSLERFYNNEQFF
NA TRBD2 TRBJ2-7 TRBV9 TGTGCCAGCAGCGTTGGTAGCGGGAGGGCCGGGGAGCAGTACTTC CASSVGSGRAGEQYF
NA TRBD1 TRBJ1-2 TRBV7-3 TGTGCCAGCAGCTCCACAGGGGGCGCAGGCTATGGCTACACCTTC CASSSTGGAGYGYTF
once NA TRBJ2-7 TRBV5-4 TGTGCCAGCAGCCCGGCAGGCCTGTACGAGCAGTACTTC CASSPAGLYEQYF
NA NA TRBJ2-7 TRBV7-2 TGTGCCAGCAGCTTAGAGGGGAGCACCTCCTACGAGCAGTACTTC CASSLEGSTSYEQYF
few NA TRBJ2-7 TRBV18 TGTGCCAGCTCACCACAGGACTACTCCTACGAGCAGTACTTC CASSPQDYSYEQYF
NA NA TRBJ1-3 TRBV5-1 TGCGCCAGCAGCTTGCTCGGGGCGGGGAGCTCTGGAAACACCATATATTTT CASSLLGAGSSGNTIYF
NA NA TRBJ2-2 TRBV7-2 TGTGCCAGCAGCTTACGGGCTGCAGCGAGTAACACCGGGGAGCTGTTTTTT CASSLRAAASNTGELFF
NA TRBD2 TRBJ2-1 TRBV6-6 TGTGCCAGCAGCTCCTGGGCGGGGGTTAATGAGCAGTTCTTC CASSSWAGVNEQFF
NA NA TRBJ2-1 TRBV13 TGTGCCAGCAGGAGACCAGGTACCTACAATGAGCAGTTCTTC CASRRPGTYNEQFF
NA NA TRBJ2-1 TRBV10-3 TGTGCCATCAGTGGCCGAGGCCTAAATGAGCAGTTCTTC CAISGRGLNEQFF
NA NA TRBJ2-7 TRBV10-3 TGTGCCATCAGTGTCGGGGCGGGGGCAGGGGGCTACGAGCAGTACTTC CAISVGAGAGGYEQYF
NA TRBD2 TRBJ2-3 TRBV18 TGTGCCAGCTCCTTGACTAGCGGGGGTTCTGGATCTAGCACAGATACGCAGTATTTT CASSLTSGGSGSSTDTQYF
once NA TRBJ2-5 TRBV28 TGTGCCAGCAGTTTGGGTCCCCGGGAGACCCAGTACTTC CASSLGPRETQYF
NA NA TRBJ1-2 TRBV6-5 TGTGCCAGCAGTTACCGCGCAGGGCAAGGCTATGGCTACACCTTC CASSYRAGQGYGYTF
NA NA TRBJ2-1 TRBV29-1 TGCAGCGTTTTGGCGGTCACCTACAATGAGCAGTTCTTC CSVLAVTYNEQFF
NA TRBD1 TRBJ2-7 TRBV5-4 TGTGCCAGCAGCTTGGGGACAGGGGGCTACGAGCAGTACTTC CASSLGTGGYEQYF
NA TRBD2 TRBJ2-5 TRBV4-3 TGCGCCAGCAGCCCCGGGACTAGCGGGGGGGAGACCCAGTACTTC CASSPGTSGGETQYF
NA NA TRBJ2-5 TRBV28 TGTGCCAGCAGCACAGGGACACCAGAGACCCAGTACTTC CASSTGTPETQYF
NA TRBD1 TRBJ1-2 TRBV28 TGTGCCAGCAAAAGCGACAGGGCAGGAAGATTCACCTTC CASKSDRAGRFTF
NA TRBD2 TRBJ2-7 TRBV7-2 TGTGCCACCCGGAGCGGGAGCTACGAGCAGTACTTC CATRSGSYEQYF